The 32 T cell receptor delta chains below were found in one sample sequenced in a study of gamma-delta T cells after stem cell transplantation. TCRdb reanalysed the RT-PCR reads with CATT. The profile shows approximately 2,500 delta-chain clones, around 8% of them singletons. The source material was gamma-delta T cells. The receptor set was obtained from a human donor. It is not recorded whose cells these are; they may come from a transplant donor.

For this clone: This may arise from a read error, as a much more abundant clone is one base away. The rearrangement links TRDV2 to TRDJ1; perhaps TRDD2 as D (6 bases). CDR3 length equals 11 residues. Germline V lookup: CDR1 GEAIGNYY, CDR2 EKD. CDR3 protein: CACDSYRKPIF. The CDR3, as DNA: TGTGCCTGTGACTCCTACCGTAAACCCATCTTT.

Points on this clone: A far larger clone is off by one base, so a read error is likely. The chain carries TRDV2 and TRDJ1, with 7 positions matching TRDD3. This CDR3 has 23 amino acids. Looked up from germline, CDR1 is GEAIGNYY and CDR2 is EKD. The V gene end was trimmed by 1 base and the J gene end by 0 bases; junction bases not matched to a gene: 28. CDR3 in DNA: TGTGCCTGTGACACGATGAGTACTGGGGTATACCCATCGAAGAGAGAGGACACCGATAAACTCATCTTT. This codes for CACDTMSTGVYPSKREDTDKLIF.

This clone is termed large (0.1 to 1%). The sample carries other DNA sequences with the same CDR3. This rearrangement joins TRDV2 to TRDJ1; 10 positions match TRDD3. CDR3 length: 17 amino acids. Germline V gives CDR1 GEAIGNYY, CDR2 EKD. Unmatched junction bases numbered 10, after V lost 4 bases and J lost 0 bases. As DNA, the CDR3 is TGTGCCTGTGATAGACTGGGGGATTTCAGGGACACCGATAAACTCATCTTT. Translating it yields CACDRLGDFRDTDKLIF.

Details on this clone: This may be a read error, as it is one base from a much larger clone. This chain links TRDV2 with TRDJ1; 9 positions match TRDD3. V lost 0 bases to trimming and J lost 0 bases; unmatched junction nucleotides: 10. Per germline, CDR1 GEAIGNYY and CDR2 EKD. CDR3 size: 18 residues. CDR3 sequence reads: CACDTVGRGDTNTDKLIF. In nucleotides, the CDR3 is TGTGCCTGTGACACCGTAGGACGGGGGGATACCAACACCGATAAACTCATCTTT.

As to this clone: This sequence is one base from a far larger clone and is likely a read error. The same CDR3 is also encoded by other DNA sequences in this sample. The CDR3 sequence: CACEPLLGANTDKLIF. Here the CDR3 DNA reads TGTGCCTGCGAACCTCTACTGGGGGCCAACACCGATAAACTCATCTTT. The gene calls are TRDV2 and TRDJ1, with 8 nucleotides matching TRDD3. The CDR3 loop spans 16 amino acids. V lost 7 bases, J lost 0 bases, and 12 bases stayed unmatched. Germline values: CDR1 GEAIGNYY, CDR2 EKD.

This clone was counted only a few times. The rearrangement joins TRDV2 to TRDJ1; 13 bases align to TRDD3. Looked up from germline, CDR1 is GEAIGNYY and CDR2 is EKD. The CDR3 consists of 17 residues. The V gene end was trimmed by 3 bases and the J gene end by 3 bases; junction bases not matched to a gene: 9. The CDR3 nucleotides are TGTGCCTGTGACTATATTACTGGGGGATACGGACCCGATAAACTCATCTTT. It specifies CACDYITGGYGPDKLIF.

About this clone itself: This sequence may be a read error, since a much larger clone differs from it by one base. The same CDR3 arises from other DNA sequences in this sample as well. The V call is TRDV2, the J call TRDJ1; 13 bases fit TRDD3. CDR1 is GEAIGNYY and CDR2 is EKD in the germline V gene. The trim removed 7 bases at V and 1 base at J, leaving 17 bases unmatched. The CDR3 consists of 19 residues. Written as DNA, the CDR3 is TGTGCCTGCGACCCCGTCTTACTGGGGGATACGCGTGGCACCGATAAACTCATCTTT. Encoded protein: CACDPVLLGDTRGTDKLIF.

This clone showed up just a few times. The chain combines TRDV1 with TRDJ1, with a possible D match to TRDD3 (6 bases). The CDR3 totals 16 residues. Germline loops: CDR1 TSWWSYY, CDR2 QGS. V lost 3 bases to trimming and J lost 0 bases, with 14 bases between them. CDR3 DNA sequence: TGTGCTCTTGGGGAGCTTTATGGGGGGTACACCGATAAACTCATCTTT. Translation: CALGELYGGYTDKLIF.

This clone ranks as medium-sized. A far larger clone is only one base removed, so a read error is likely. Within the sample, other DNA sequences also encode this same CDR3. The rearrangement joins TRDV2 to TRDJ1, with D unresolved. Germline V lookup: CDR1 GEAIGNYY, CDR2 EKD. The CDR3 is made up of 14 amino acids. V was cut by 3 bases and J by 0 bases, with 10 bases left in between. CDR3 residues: CACDSVLYTDKLIF. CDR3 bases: TGTGCCTGTGACTCGGTGCTTTACACCGATAAACTCATCTTT.

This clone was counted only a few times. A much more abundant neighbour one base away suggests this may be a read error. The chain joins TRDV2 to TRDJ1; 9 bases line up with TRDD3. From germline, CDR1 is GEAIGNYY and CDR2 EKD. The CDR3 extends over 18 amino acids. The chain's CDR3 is CACDSISKSGGYPDKPIF. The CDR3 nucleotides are TGTGCCTGTGACTCAATCTCGAAGTCGGGGGGATACCCCGATAAACCCATCTTT.

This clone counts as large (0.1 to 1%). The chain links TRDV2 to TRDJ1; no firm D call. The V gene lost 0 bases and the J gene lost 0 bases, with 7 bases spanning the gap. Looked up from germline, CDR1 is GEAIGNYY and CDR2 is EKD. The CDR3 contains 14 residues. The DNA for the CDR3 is TGTGCCTGTGACACCATTGGGTACACCGATAAACTCATCTTT. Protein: CACDTIGYTDKLIF.

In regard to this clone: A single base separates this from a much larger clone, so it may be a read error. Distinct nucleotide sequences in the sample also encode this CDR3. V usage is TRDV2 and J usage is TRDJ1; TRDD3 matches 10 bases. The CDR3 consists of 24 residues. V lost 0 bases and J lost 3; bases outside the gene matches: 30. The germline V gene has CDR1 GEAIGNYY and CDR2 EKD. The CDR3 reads CACDTVSSAPMGRGIREVPDKLIF. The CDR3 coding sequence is TGTGCCTGTGACACCGTCAGTTCCGCCCCCATGGGGAGGGGGATACGCGAAGTCCCCGATAAACTCATCTTT.

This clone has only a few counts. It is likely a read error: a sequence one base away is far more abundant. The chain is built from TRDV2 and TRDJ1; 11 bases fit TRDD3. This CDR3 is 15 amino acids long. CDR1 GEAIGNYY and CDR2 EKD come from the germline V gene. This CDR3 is CACNTLGDTPDKLIF. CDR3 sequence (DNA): TGTGCCTGTAACACCCTGGGGGATACTCCCGATAAACTCATCTTT.

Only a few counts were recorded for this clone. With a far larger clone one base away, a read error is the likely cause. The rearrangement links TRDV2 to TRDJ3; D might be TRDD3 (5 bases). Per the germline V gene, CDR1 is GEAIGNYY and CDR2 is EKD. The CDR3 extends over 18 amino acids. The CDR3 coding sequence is TGTGCCTGTGACACGGTCGGGGCGAGCTCCTGGGACACCCGACGGATGTTTTTC. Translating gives CACDTVGASSWDTRRMFF.

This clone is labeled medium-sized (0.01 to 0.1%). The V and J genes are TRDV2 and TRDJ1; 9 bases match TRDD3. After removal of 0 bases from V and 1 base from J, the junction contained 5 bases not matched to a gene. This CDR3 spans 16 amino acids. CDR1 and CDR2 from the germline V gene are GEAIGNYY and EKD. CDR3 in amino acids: CACDTAWGILTDKLIF. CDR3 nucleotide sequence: TGTGCCTGTGACACCGCCTGGGGGATCCTCACCGATAAACTCATCTTT.

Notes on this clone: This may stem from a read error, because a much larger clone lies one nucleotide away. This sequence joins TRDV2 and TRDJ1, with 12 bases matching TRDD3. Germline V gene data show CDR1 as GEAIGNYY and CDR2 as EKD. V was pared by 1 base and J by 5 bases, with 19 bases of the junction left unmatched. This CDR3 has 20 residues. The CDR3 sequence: CACDTIKHVLGDTWKDKLIF. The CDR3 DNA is TGTGCCTGTGACACGATCAAGCATGTACTGGGGGATACTTGGAAGGATAAACTCATCTTT.

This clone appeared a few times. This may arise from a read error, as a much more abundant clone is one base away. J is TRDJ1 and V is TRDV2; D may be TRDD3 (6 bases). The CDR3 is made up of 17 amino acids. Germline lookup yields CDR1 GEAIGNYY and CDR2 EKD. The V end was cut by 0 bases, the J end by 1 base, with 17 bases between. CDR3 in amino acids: CACDTLGTPRVTDKLIF. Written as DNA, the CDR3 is TGTGCCTGTGACACCCTGGGGACCCCGCGGGTCACCGATAAACTCATCTTT.

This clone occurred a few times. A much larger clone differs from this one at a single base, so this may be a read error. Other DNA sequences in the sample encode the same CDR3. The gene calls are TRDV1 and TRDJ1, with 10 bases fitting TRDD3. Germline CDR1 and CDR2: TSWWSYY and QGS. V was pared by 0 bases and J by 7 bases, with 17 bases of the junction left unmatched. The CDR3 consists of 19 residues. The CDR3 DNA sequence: TGTGCTCTTGGGGAACTCAGCGGTTCCCTTACTGGGGGATTTGGTAAACTCATCTTT. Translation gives CALGELSGSLTGGFGKLIF.

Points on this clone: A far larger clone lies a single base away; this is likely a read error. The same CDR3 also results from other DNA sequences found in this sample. CDR3 nucleotides: TGTGCCTGCGTCCCACTGGGGGATTGGCAGGATAAACTCATCTTT. It specifies CACVPLGDWQDKLIF. The chain links TRDV2 to TRDJ1, with 10 bases that match TRDD3. J was trimmed by 5 bases and V by 7 bases; bases with no gene match: 12. The CDR3 totals 15 residues. The germline V gene has CDR1 GEAIGNYY and CDR2 EKD.

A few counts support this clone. The CDR3 coding sequence is TGTGCCTGTGACACTGTGGGGGGGGGGTACACCGATAAACTCATCTTT. It codes for CACDTVGGGYTDKLIF. The rearrangement links TRDV2 to TRDJ1; TRDD3 might be the D (6 bases). The length of the CDR3 is 16 residues. V shed 1 base and J shed 0 bases, with 14 bases lying between them. Germline CDR1 is GEAIGNYY and CDR2 is EKD.

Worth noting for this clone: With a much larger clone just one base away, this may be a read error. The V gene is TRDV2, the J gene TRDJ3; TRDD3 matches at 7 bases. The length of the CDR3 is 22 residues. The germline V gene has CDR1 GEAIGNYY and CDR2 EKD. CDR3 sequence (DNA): TGTGCCTGTGACACCATCCGTACTGGGGATTCCCCTCTCTCCTGGGGCACCCGACAGATGTTTTTC. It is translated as CACDTIRTGDSPLSWGTRQMFF.

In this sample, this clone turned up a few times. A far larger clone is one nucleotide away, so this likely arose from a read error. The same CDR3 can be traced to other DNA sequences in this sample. DNA for the CDR3: TGTGCCTGTGACACCCTACCGTCAGTCGATGGGGGATACGGCTACACCGATAAGCTCATCTTT. Its protein product is CACDTLPSVDGGYGYTDKLIF. The chain carries TRDV2 and TRDJ1; TRDD3 matches 11 bases. This CDR3 has 21 amino acids. The germline V gene encodes CDR1 GEAIGNYY and CDR2 EKD.

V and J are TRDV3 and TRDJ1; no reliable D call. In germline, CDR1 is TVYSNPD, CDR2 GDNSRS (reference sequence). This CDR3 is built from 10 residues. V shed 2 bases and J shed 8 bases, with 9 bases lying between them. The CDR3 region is CAFPPRKLIF. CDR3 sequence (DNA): TGTGCCTTTCCTCCGAGGAAACTCATCTTT.

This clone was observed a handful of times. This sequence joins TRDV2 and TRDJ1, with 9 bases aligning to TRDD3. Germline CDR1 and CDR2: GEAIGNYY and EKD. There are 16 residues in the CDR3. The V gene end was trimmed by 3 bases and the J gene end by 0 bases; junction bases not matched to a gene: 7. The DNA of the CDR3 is TGTGCCTGTGACGCTTTACTGGGGGACAACACCGATAAACTCATCTTT. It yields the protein CACDALLGDNTDKLIF.

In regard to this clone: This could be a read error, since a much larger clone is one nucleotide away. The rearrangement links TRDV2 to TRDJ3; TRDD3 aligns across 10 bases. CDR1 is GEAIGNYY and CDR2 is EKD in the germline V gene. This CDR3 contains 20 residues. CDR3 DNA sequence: TGTGCCTGTGACAAACTGGGGGATTTCAAGGACTCCTGGGACACCCGACAGGTGTTTTTC. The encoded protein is CACDKLGDFKDSWDTRQVFF.

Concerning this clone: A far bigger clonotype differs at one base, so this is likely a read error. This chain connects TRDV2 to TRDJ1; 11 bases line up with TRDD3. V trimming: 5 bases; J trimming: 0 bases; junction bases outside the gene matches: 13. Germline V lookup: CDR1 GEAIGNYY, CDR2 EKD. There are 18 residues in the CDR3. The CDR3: CACGLLGDSMAYTDKLIF. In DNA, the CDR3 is TGTGCCTGTGGCTTACTGGGGGATAGCATGGCGTACACCGATAAACTCATCTTT.

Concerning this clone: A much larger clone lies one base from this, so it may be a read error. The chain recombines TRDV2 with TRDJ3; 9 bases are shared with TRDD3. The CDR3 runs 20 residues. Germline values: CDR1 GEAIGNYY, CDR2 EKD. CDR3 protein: CACDAASTGGVACDTRQMFF. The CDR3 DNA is TGTGCCTGTGACGCTGCCAGTACTGGGGGAGTAGCCTGTGACACCCGACAGATGTTTTTC.

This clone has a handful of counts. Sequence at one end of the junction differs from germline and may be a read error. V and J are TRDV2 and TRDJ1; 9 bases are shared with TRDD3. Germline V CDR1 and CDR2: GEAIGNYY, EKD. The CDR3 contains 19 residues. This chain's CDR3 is CACDTVGSTKGDTADNLIF. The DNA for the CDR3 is TGTGCCTGTGACACAGTAGGGTCCACAAAGGGGGATACTGCCGATAACCTCATCTTT.

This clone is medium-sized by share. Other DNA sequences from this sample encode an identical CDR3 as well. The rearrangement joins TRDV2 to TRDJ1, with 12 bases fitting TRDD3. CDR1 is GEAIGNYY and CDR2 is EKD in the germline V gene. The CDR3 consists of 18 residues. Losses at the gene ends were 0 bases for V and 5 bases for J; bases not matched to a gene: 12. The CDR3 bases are TGTGCCTGTGACACCGTAGGTCTGGGGGATACGCTAGTGGATAAACTCATCTTT. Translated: CACDTVGLGDTLVDKLIF.

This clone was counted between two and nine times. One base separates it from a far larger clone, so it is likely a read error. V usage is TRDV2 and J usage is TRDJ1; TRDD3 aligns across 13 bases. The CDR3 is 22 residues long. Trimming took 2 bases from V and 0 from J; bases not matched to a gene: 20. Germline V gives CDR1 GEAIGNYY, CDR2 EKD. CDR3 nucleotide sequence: TGTGCCTGTGACAAGGTGAAACTGGGGGATACGGAAGTCTCCCTGTACACCGATAAACTCATCTTT. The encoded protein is CACDKVKLGDTEVSLYTDKLIF.

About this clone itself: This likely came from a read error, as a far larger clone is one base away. As DNA, the CDR3 is TGTGCCTGTGACACCCTGGGGCTTACTGGGGGTTCCTTTTGGGACACCGATAAACTCATCTTT. Its translation is CACDTLGLTGGSFWDTDKLIF. The gene calls are TRDV2 and TRDJ1; TRDD3 matches 8 bases. This CDR3 region has 21 residues. CDR1 is GEAIGNYY and CDR2 is EKD in the germline V gene. Unmatched junction bases numbered 20, after V lost 0 bases and J lost 0 bases.

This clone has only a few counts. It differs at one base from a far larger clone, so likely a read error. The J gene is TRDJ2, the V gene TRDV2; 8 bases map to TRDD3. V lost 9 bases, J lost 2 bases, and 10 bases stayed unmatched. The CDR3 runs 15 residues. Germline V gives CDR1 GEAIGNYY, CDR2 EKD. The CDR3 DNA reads TGTGCCCGTGTGAAAGGGATACGCTTGACAGCACAACTCTTCTTT. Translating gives CARVKGIRLTAQLFF.